Given below is one TCR beta chain in context. Its specificity is unknown. These data originate in a study of T cell responses to AZD1222 COVID-19 vaccine. The study, taken as a whole, reports: Close to half of spike-specific TCRs reportedly recognize unmutated variant regions.

The germline CDR1 and CDR2 sequences are MNHEY and SMNVEV (reference sequence). The V and J ends lost 1 base and 9 bases respectively, with 10 bases between them. This CDR3 contains 13 residues. This table comes from immunoSEQ multiplex PCR, and its TCRdb copy is limited to in-frame clones, with some not included. This sample has tens of thousands of clones, with roughly 90% found just once. This sequence joins TRBV27 and TRBJ2-1; D is ambiguous. Material: peripheral blood, obtained on day 0 of AZD1222 vaccination. The sequence was obtained from an adult in good health. The CDR3 here is CASSLYPRGEQFF. The CDR3 coding sequence is TGTGCCAGCAGTTTATATCCTCGCGGTGAGCAGTTCTTC.